This T cell receptor (beta chain) was recorded in a study of early T cells in non-severe SARS-CoV-2 infection. V lost 3 bases to trimming and J lost 2 bases, with 10 bases between them. This CDR3 is built from 15 residues. TCRdb itself ran the 5' RACE reads through MiXCR, one entry per CDR3 protein. The repertoire includes under 85,000 distinct CDR3 sequences, roughly an eighth of them detected once, and roughly 15% sits in the top ten. There are a few counts of this clonotype. The chain is built from TRBV12-3 or TRBV12-4 and TRBJ2-2; no reliable D call. The source material was whole blood, sampled at baseline. This clonotype was obtained from an adult who was a healthcare worker with PCR-confirmed SARS-CoV-2 infection or an uninfected control (not recorded which). The donor label of this sample is uncertain. The CDR3 DNA reads as TGTGCCAGCAGTTTTGGGCAGGCAAACACCGGGGAGCTGTTTTTT. Translating gives CASSFGQANTGELFF.